This T cell receptor (beta chain) was recorded in a study of tumor-infiltrating lymphocytes in primary liver carcinoma. Looking at the study overall: Patients included men and women of 30 to 69 years.

This clonotype was counted a single time. Its antigen is not identified. A read error is possible here, since a much larger clone lies one base away. A primer matching the constant region was used to make TCR beta cDNA from approximately 0.55 ug of total RNA. Modified slightly, ARM-PCR produced TCR beta libraries over three nested multiplex PCR rounds. Primers for the first two PCR rounds were TRBV1-TRBV30 forward primers and a C-beta reverse primer (about 9 cycles per round). TCRdb independently ran MiXCR on the multiplex PCR reads; one entry per CDR3 protein. This table holds about 78,000 distinct CDR3 sequences, over 60% found once. The study's findings and limits: Tumor region pairs showed greater overlap than either tumor-adjacent or tumor-blood pairs did. Relative to blood, tumors carried a significantly larger fraction of the repertoire in their top 250 clones (p = 0.039).

This CDR3 is 13 amino acids long. V was clipped by 4 bases and J by 7 bases, with 13 bases between them. The germline gives CDR1 MDHEN, CDR2 SYDVKM. Each 20-30 mg portion of unsorted bulk tissue served as the source for co-extraction of RNA and DNA. Researchers took samples from five separate regions of each tumor. The receptor's source is a man in his forties with primary liver carcinoma and hepatitis B virus infection. This chain connects TRBV28 to TRBJ2-5, with D perhaps given as TRBD1 or TRBD2 (5 bases each). The source material was liver tumor tissue from sampling region 4. Subset reported: tumor region T4, right-lateral pole. In DNA, the CDR3 is TGTGCCAGCAGTTCCGGGACCCTTGGGACCCAGTACTTC. Translating gives CASSSGTLGTQYF.